Below, 29 T cell receptor beta chains from the same sample are listed, as sequenced in a study of blood T cell repertoires in COVID-19. The protocol was immunoSEQ multiplex PCR, while the TCRdb copy is restricted to in-frame clones and leaves out a portion. The sample carries about 230,000 clones, about 86% recorded once. Sequenced material: peripheral blood. Receptors originate from a man aged 35 to 55 with active or convalescent COVID-19.

The chain carries TRBV25-1 and TRBJ1-6; 7 nucleotides align to TRBD1. The CDR3 is 15 residues long. Germline V gene sequence: CDR1 MGHDK, CDR2 SYGVNS. The V segment lost 5 bases and the J segment 6 bases; nucleotides outside the gene matches: 7. The CDR3 coding sequence is TGTGCCAGCAGTTTGGGAGGACAGGTTAATTCACCCCTCCACTTT. Translating gives CASSLGGQVNSPLHF.

Only one count was recorded for this clone. V and J are TRBV30 and TRBJ2-6; 7 positions match TRBD1. The CDR3 sequence is 14 residues long. Per the germline V gene, CDR1 is GTSNPN and CDR2 is SVGIG (reference sequence). Trimming took 4 bases from V and 2 from J; bases not matched to a gene: 2. The CDR3 sequence: CAWKTGAGANVLTF. The CDR3 bases are TGTGCCTGGAAAACAGGGGCTGGGGCCAACGTCCTGACTTTC.

The chain employs TRBV19 and TRBJ2-2; D possibly corresponds to TRBD1 (5 bases). Trimming stripped 7 bases from V and 6 bases from J, with 18 bases between. The length of the CDR3 is 15 residues. Germline-derived CDR1 and CDR2 are LNHDA and SQIVND (reference sequence). The CDR3 sequence is CASTWGSTIPGELFF. In DNA form, the CDR3 reads TGTGCCAGTACCTGGGGCAGCACGATTCCCGGGGAGCTGTTTTTT.

V gene TRBV28 combines with J gene TRBJ1-2; 8 nucleotides match TRBD1. With V trimmed by 6 bases and J by 4 bases, 7 bases remained unmatched. This CDR3 region has 14 residues. Germline CDR1 and CDR2: MDHEN and SYDVKM. DNA for the CDR3: TGTGCCAGCAGGACAGGGGCCGCCCTCTATGGCTACACCTTC. Encoded protein: CASRTGAALYGYTF.

The rearrangement joins TRBV27 to TRBJ2-7; a weak D match, TRBD1 (5 bases). The CDR3 runs to 14 residues. CDR1 and CDR2 (germline): MNHEY, SMNVEV (reference sequence). Trimming removed 6 bases from V and 1 base from J, with 13 bases in between. The CDR3 loop reads CASSRTRHSYEQYF. The CDR3 nucleotides read TGTGCCAGCAGCAGGACAAGACATTCCTACGAGCAGTACTTC.

This chain joins TRBV27 and TRBJ1-5; D possibly corresponds to TRBD1 (5 bases). Germline CDR1 and CDR2: MNHEY and SMNVEV (reference sequence). The CDR3 length is 12 residues. CDR3 nucleotide sequence: TGTGCTTACGACAGTTGCAATCAGCCCCAGCATTTT. Protein sequence: CAYDSCNQPQHF.

The chain combines TRBV5-4 with TRBJ2-1, with 14 bases lining up with TRBD2. This CDR3 spans 15 amino acids. CDR1 SGHNT and CDR2 YYREEE come from the germline V gene (reference sequence). V was pared by 4 bases and J by 6 bases, with 3 bases of the junction left unmatched. The DNA for the CDR3 is TGTGCCAGCAGCCAGACTAGCGGGAGGGGCAATGAGCAGTTCTTC. This translates into CASSQTSGRGNEQFF.

This rearrangement joins TRBV2 to TRBJ1-1, with D possibly being TRBD1 (6 bases). V lost 10 bases and J lost 5, with 14 bases in between. This CDR3 comprises 12 residues. Germline lookup yields CDR1 SNHLY and CDR2 FYNNEI. In nucleotides, the CDR3 is TGTGCCACCCAACAGGGAGGGACTGAAGCTTTCTTT. It encodes CATQQGGTEAFF. Based on the CDR3 plus reference TRBV2 and TRBJ1-1, the full variable domain is EPEVTQTPSHQVTQMGQEVILRCVPISNHLYFYWYRQILGQKVEFLVSFYNNEISEKSEIFDDQFSVERPDGSNFTLKIRSTKLEDSAMYFCATQQGGTEAFFGQGTRLTVV.

The J gene is TRBJ1-4, the V gene TRBV20-1; unclear D gene. Trimming removed 6 bases from V and 6 bases from J, with 8 bases in between. CDR1 DFQATT and CDR2 SNEGSKA come from the germline V gene (reference sequence). CDR3 length: 11 residues. The chain's CDR3 is CSARRDEKLFF. The CDR3 DNA follows: TGCAGTGCCCGGAGGGATGAAAAACTGTTTTTT.

V and J are TRBV30 and TRBJ1-3; the match to TRBD1 covers 9 bases. J lost 7 bases, V lost 0 bases, and 4 bases had no gene match. This CDR3 is built from 14 residues. Germline V CDR1 and CDR2: GTSNPN, SVGIG (reference sequence). The CDR3 loop is CAWSVADRGNTIYF. The CDR3 DNA sequence: TGTGCCTGGAGTGTAGCCGACAGGGGGAACACCATATATTTT.

The gene calls are TRBV30 and TRBJ1-2, with TRBD1 as a possible D gene (6 bases). CDR1 is GTSNPN, CDR2 SVGIG, per germline (reference sequence). CDR3 length: 13 residues. V was pared by 2 bases and J by 5 bases, with 12 bases between. CDR3 sequence (DNA): TGTGCCTGGAGTCCTGGACAGAAATATGGCTACACCTTC. Protein product: CAWSPGQKYGYTF.

In DNA, the CDR3 is TGCGCCAGCAGCCAAGACAGGGACAAGACTGGAAACACCATATATTTT. Its protein is CASSQDRDKTGNTIYF. The rearrangement uses TRBV4-1 and TRBJ1-3, with a weak D call TRBD1 (6 bases). With 0 bases removed from V and 2 bases from J, the gap between germline ends came to 11 bases. The CDR3 runs to 16 residues. Germline CDR1 MGHRA, CDR2 YSYEKL.

A word on this clone: Other DNA sequences from this sample encode an identical CDR3 as well. This sequence joins TRBV7-2 and TRBJ1-4; 7 bases fit TRBD1. Trimming cost V 4 bases and J 0 bases; bases outside gene matches: 2. This CDR3 spans 15 amino acids. Germline CDR1 reads SGHTA; CDR2 reads FQGNSA. This CDR3 is CASSSQGATNEKLFF. The CDR3 nucleotides are TGTGCCAGCAGCTCCCAGGGGGCAACTAATGAAAAACTGTTTTTT.

V and J are TRBV30 and TRBJ1-1; D not resolved. Trimming cost V 0 bases and J 4 bases, with 12 bases left between them. In germline, CDR1 is GTSNPN, CDR2 SVGIG (reference sequence). This CDR3 has 14 residues. The CDR3 spells CAWSVLEGSTEAFF. CDR3 in DNA: TGTGCCTGGAGTGTACTAGAAGGGTCCACTGAAGCTTTCTTT. The full variable domain, rest sourced from reference TRBV30 and TRBJ1-1, is SQTIHQWPATLVQPVGSPLSLECTVEGTSNPNLYWYRQAAGRGLQLLFYSVGIGQISSEVPQNLSASRPQDRQFILSSKKLLLSDSGFYLCAWSVLEGSTEAFFGQGTRLTVV.

The chain carries TRBV28 and TRBJ2-7, with TRBD2 as a possible D gene (6 bases). This CDR3 has 15 amino acids. The V end was cut by 5 bases, the J end by 0 bases, with 14 bases between. The germline V gene encodes CDR1 MDHEN and CDR2 SYDVKM. The CDR3 sequence is CASSLRRGSSYEQYF. CDR3 sequence (DNA): TGTGCCAGCAGTCTACGGCGGGGTAGCTCCTACGAGCAGTACTTC.

The rearrangement uses TRBV25-1 and TRBJ1-1; D gene uncertain. The germline V gene encodes CDR1 MGHDK and CDR2 SYGVNS. This CDR3 has 11 residues. Between the trimmed V and J ends, which lost 3 bases and 7 bases, there was a span of 6 bases. The DNA for the CDR3 is TGTGCCAGCAGTGACCGGGATGAAGCTTTCTTT. Protein sequence: CASSDRDEAFF.

The V call is TRBV18, the J call TRBJ2-7, with 7 bases identical to TRBD1. Trimming took 0 bases from V and 3 from J; bases not matched to a gene: 17. CDR1 and CDR2 from the germline V gene are KGHSH and LQKENI. The CDR3 has 19 amino acids. DNA of the CDR3: TGTGCCAGCTCACCACCGATCGGCTTCCATGGGACAGAGTACTACGAGCAGTACTTC. Amino acid sequence: CASSPPIGFHGTEYYEQYF.

This clone was recorded only once. This chain connects TRBV16 to TRBJ2-5; TRBD1 might be the D (6 bases). CDR3 length: 15 residues. The V end lost 0 bases, the J end lost 2 bases, and 10 bases lay between the germline ends. Germline V gives CDR1 KGHSY, CDR2 FQNENV. The CDR3 DNA sequence: TGTGCCAGCAGCCAATCAAGACAGGCACAAGAGACCCAGTACTTC. Its translation: CASSQSRQAQETQYF.

The rearrangement joins TRBV24-1 to TRBJ1-4; tentatively, D is TRBD1 (6 bases). This CDR3 comprises 16 residues. Trimming shortened V by 4 bases and J by 5 bases, and 16 bases separated the two germline ends. Looked up from germline, CDR1 is KGHDR and CDR2 is SFDVKD. For the CDR3, the DNA is TGTGCCACCAGTGAAGGGTCCCGGACAGCAAATGAAAAACTGTTTTTT. Translated, it gives CATSEGSRTANEKLFF.

This clone was picked up one time. V gene TRBV11-3 combines with J gene TRBJ1-6; no firm D call. Trimming removed 5 bases at V and 7 bases at J, with 9 bases between. The CDR3 covers 13 residues. Germline V gives CDR1 SGHNT, CDR2 YENEEA. In nucleotides, the CDR3 is TGTGCCAGCAGCGGTTTCAGGAATTCACCCCTCCACTTT. Amino acids: CASSGFRNSPLHF. Full variable domain (rest looked up from reference TRBV11-3 and TRBJ1-6): EAGVVQSPRYKIIEKKQPVAFWCNPISGHNTLYWYLQNLGQGPELLIRYENEEAVDDSQLPKDRFSAERLKGVDSTLKIQPAELGDSAVYLCASSGFRNSPLHFGNGTRLTVT.

The CDR3 loop is CASSEDRVRTEAFF. The CDR3 bases are TGTGCCAGCAGTGAAGACAGGGTTCGAACTGAAGCTTTCTTT. The V and J genes are TRBV6-1 and TRBJ1-1; weak D call: TRBD1 (6 bases). Germline V lookup: CDR1 MNHNS, CDR2 SASEGT. CDR3 length: 14 amino acids. The V and J ends lost 1 base and 5 bases respectively, with 11 bases between them.

This clone was found once. The chain uses TRBV19 and TRBJ1-2, with 7 bases matching TRBD1. From germline, CDR1 is LNHDA and CDR2 SQIVND (reference sequence). This CDR3 comprises 14 residues. Trimming took 3 bases from V and 5 from J; bases not matched to a gene: 6. Written as DNA, the CDR3 is TGTGCCAGTAGTATTACGGACAGGCGGTATGGCTACACCTTC. Translating it yields CASSITDRRYGYTF.

The V gene is TRBV5-4, the J gene TRBJ2-7; 7 positions match TRBD1. Germline loops: CDR1 SGHNT, CDR2 YYREEE (reference sequence). This CDR3 spans 13 amino acids. The junction had 6 bases not matched to a gene; V was cut back by 4 bases and J by 5 bases. CDR3 amino acids: CASSVAGQDEQYF. The CDR3 bases are TGTGCCAGCAGCGTTGCTGGACAGGACGAGCAGTACTTC. Full variable domain (rest looked up from reference TRBV5-4 and TRBJ2-7): ETGVTQSPTHLIKTRGQQVTLRCSSQSGHNTVSWYQQALGQGPQFIFQYYREEENGRGNFPPRFSGLQFPNYSSELNVNALELDDSALYLCASSVAGQDEQYFGPGTRLTVT.

The chain combines TRBV5-1 with TRBJ2-2; the D is unclear. CDR1 SGHRS and CDR2 YFSETQ come from the germline V gene. The length of the CDR3 is 14 residues. V was shortened by 5 bases and J by 6 bases, with 14 bases between the two germline ends. The CDR3 reads CASSVRSAAGELFF. Written as DNA, the CDR3 is TGCGCCAGCAGTGTCAGGTCGGCCGCCGGGGAGCTGTTTTTT.

This chain connects TRBV4-2 to TRBJ1-2; 8 nucleotides match TRBD1. Germline CDR1 LGHNA, CDR2 YNFKEQ. This CDR3 is 15 amino acids long. The ends lost 0 bases at V and 3 bases at J; junction bases unmatched: 3. The CDR3 reads CASSQEAGGHYGYTF. The CDR3 DNA follows: TGTGCCAGCAGCCAAGAGGCAGGGGGCCACTATGGCTACACCTTC.

The chain links TRBV11-3 to TRBJ2-5; perhaps TRBD2 as D (5 bases). Looked up from germline, CDR1 is SGHNT and CDR2 is YENEEA. CDR3 size: 18 residues. V dropped 2 bases and J dropped 6 bases, with 25 bases sitting between them. CDR3 sequence: CASSLRGPRASDLQTQYF. CDR3 sequence (DNA): TGTGCCAGCAGCTTAAGAGGGCCGCGCGCGAGCGACCTTCAGACCCAGTACTTC.

This clone appeared a single time. The chain carries TRBV6-2 or TRBV6-3 and TRBJ2-5; TRBD2 matches at 10 bases. Germline trimming cut 0 bases from V and 2 bases from J; bases unmatched to any gene: 18. The CDR3 totals 21 residues. Germline lookup yields CDR1 MNHEY and CDR2 SVGEGT. The CDR3 loop reads CASSYSNLSTSGDIRQETQYF. The CDR3 region has the DNA TGTGCCAGCAGTTACTCGAACTTATCAACTAGCGGGGACATACGTCAAGAGACCCAGTACTTC.

The chain is built from TRBV18 and TRBJ1-2; the D is unclear. Germline V gene sequence: CDR1 KGHSH, CDR2 LQKENI. The V end was cut by 6 bases, the J end by 4 bases, with 15 bases between. This CDR3 is 14 amino acids long. CDR3 bases: TGTGCCAGCTCCGAGGGCACTTCCCCCTATGGCTACACCTTC. Amino acids: CASSEGTSPYGYTF.

The J gene is TRBJ2-1, the V gene TRBV24-1; 11 nucleotides agree with TRBD1. V dropped 5 bases and J dropped 6; count of bases not matched to a gene: 5. The germline V gene has CDR1 KGHDR and CDR2 SFDVKD. The CDR3 loop spans 15 amino acids. CDR3 sequence (DNA): TGTGCCACCAGTGGCGGACAGGGGGCCGTCAATGAGCAGTTCTTC. It is translated as CATSGGQGAVNEQFF.